Presented here are 15 T cell receptor beta chains from one specimen sequenced in a study of shared clonotypes between healthy human individuals. TCRdb's table, derived via immunoSEQ multiplex PCR, lists solely in-frame clones and lacks some. The sample lists approximately 720,000 clones, more than 70% occurring once. Sequenced material: memory CD4+ T cells sorted from blood. This sample's subset: CD45RA-negative fraction. Receptor source: a woman under 40 in good health.

This clone was detected only a few times. The CDR3 here is CASSSKETQYF. In DNA form, the CDR3 reads TGTGCCAGCTCGTCTAAAGAGACCCAGTACTTC. V is TRBV18 and J is TRBJ2-5; D gene unclear. This CDR3 has 11 amino acids. V gave up 6 bases and J gave up 3 bases, with 5 bases separating them. The germline CDR1 and CDR2 sequences are KGHSH and LQKENI.

CDR3 region: CASSVFYTGELFF. The DNA of the CDR3 is TGTGCCAGCAGCGTTTTTTACACCGGGGAGCTGTTTTTT. The gene calls are TRBV5-5 and TRBJ2-2; D unclear. CDR1 and CDR2 from the germline V gene are SGHKS and YYEKEE (reference sequence). The CDR3 contains 13 residues. Trimming removed 4 bases at V and 3 bases at J, with 7 bases between.

This chain connects TRBV14 to TRBJ1-1; D unclear. This CDR3 has 14 amino acids. Germline V gene lookup returns CDR1 SGHDN and CDR2 FVKESK. V was cut by 4 bases and J by 1 base, with 10 bases left in between. Here the CDR3 reads CASSRITGNTEAFF. As DNA, the CDR3 is TGTGCCAGCAGCCGGATTACGGGGAACACTGAAGCTTTCTTT.

The chain is built from TRBV5-4 and TRBJ1-1; D not resolved. V was shortened by 2 bases and J by 5 bases, with 19 bases between the two germline ends. Germline CDR1 reads SGHNT; CDR2 reads YYREEE (reference sequence). This CDR3 has 16 residues. The CDR3 protein is CASSLNSGVTGTEAFF. The CDR3 region has the DNA TGTGCCAGCAGCTTAAACAGCGGAGTGACTGGGACTGAAGCTTTCTTT.

V gene TRBV4-1 combines with J gene TRBJ1-2; 7 nucleotides match TRBD1. The V segment lost 1 base and the J segment 7 bases; nucleotides outside the gene matches: 9. Germline CDR1 MGHRA, CDR2 YSYEKL. The CDR3 extends over 15 amino acids. The CDR3 protein is CASSQVWQGGTGYTF. As DNA, the CDR3 is TGCGCCAGCAGCCAAGTCTGGCAGGGGGGCACTGGCTACACCTTC.

The V call is TRBV5-4, the J call TRBJ2-5, with D possibly matching TRBD2 (6 bases). The germline CDR1 and CDR2 sequences are SGHNT and YYREEE (reference sequence). The CDR3 is 15 amino acids. V lost 4 bases and J 2 bases, leaving 15 bases between the germline ends. CDR3 sequence reads: CASSPFSGGQETQYF. The CDR3 DNA reads TGTGCCAGCAGCCCCTTTAGCGGAGGTCAAGAGACCCAGTACTTC.

This rearrangement joins TRBV11-3 to TRBJ2-3; 9 positions agree with TRBD2. Germline CDR1 SGHNT, CDR2 YENEEA. Unmatched junction bases numbered 5, after V lost 1 base and J lost 3 bases. The CDR3 length is 16 residues. CDR3 sequence (DNA): TGTGCCAGCAGCTTAGGGGTTAGCGGGAGTACAGATACGCAGTATTTT. Its protein product is CASSLGVSGSTDTQYF.

V gene TRBV5-1 combines with J gene TRBJ2-1; 13 bases match TRBD2. Germline V gives CDR1 SGHRS, CDR2 YFSETQ. After removal of 7 bases from V and 1 base from J, the junction contained 5 bases not matched to a gene. This CDR3 spans 16 amino acids. This CDR3 is CASERTSGSSYNEQFF. The CDR3 DNA follows: TGCGCCAGCGAGCGGACTAGCGGGAGTTCCTACAATGAGCAGTTCTTC.

The CDR3 nucleotides read TGCGCCAGCAGAGCGGACACCGAGATAGAAAAACTGTTTTTT. Translating gives CASRADTEIEKLFF. The chain is built from TRBV5-1 and TRBJ1-4, with D perhaps matching TRBD1 (5 bases). The CDR3 totals 14 residues. V was shortened by 5 bases and J by 8 bases, with 16 bases between the two germline ends. Germline CDR1 SGHRS, CDR2 YFSETQ.

For the CDR3, the DNA is TGTGCCACCAGCAGAGGGACGGGGAACTACGAGCAGTACTTC. As protein: CATSRGTGNYEQYF. V usage is TRBV15 and J usage is TRBJ2-7; D is possibly TRBD2 (5 bases). V lost 1 base and J lost 3, with 10 bases in between. This CDR3 contains 14 residues. Germline V lookup: CDR1 LNHNV, CDR2 YYDKDF (reference sequence).

In this sample, this clone turned up a few times. The chain couples TRBV18 to TRBJ2-3; TRBD2 matches at 9 bases. The germline V gene encodes CDR1 KGHSH and CDR2 LQKENI. The CDR3 is 17 residues long. V lost 0 bases to trimming and J lost 0 bases; unmatched junction nucleotides: 4. As DNA, the CDR3 is TGTGCCAGCTCACCACCGACTAGCGGTCCTAGCACAGATACGCAGTATTTT. This codes for CASSPPTSGPSTDTQYF.

There are a few counts of this clone. Other DNA sequences in the same sample also yield this CDR3. The V and J genes are TRBV5-1 and TRBJ2-5; no clear D gene. This CDR3 has 11 amino acids. Trimming took off 1 base at V and 4 bases at J, with 2 bases between the two ends. The germline V gene encodes CDR1 SGHRS and CDR2 YFSETQ. The CDR3 DNA reads as TGCGCCAGCAGCTTGTCAGAGACCCAGTACTTC. This translates into CASSLSETQYF.

Notes on this clone: The same CDR3 arises from other DNA sequences in this sample as well. This rearrangement joins TRBV14 to TRBJ1-1, with 7 bases identical to TRBD1. This CDR3 spans 14 amino acids. Germline trimming cut 4 bases from V and 1 base from J; bases unmatched to any gene: 3. Germline CDR1 SGHDN, CDR2 FVKESK. Here the CDR3 reads CASSRQGGNTEAFF. The CDR3 DNA reads TGTGCCAGCAGCCGGCAGGGGGGGAACACTGAAGCTTTCTTT.

This clone has a handful of counts. The chain couples TRBV29-1 to TRBJ2-2, with 8 bases that match TRBD2. This CDR3 is built from 14 residues. CDR1 and CDR2 from the germline V gene are SQVTM and ANQGSEA. The junction had 7 bases not matched to a gene; V was cut back by 7 bases and J by 3 bases. In nucleotides, the CDR3 is TGCAGCGCTACTCCGGGACTAGACACCGGGGAGCTGTTTTTT. It specifies CSATPGLDTGELFF.

The genes are TRBV18 and TRBJ2-3, with D perhaps being TRBD1 or TRBD2 (5 bases each). This CDR3 is built from 15 residues. Germline V gives CDR1 KGHSH, CDR2 LQKENI. V lost 1 base to trimming and J lost 0 bases, with 8 bases between them. The chain's CDR3 is CASSPRGGSTDTQYF. CDR3 nucleotide sequence: TGTGCCAGCTCACCACGTGGGGGAAGCACAGATACGCAGTATTTT. Looking up the rest from reference TRBV18 and TRBJ2-3 gives the full variable domain: NAGVMQNPRHLVRRRGQEARLRCSPMKGHSHVYWYRQLPEEGLKFMVYLQKENIIDESGMPKERFSAEFPKEGPSILRIQQVVRGDSAAYFCASSPRGGSTDTQYFGPGTRLTVL.